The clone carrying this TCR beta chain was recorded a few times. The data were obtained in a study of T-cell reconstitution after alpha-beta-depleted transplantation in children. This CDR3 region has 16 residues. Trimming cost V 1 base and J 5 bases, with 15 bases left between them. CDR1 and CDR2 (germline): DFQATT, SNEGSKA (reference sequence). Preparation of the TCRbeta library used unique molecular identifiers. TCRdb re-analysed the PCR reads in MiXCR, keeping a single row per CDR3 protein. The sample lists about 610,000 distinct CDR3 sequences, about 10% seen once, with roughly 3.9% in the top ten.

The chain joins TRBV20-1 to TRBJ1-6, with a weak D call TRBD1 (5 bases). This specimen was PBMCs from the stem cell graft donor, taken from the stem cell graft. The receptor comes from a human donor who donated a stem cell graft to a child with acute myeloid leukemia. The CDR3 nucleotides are TGCAGTGCTAGAGCCGCTGGGGGTAACAATAATTCACCCCTCCACTTT. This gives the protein CSARAAGGNNNSPLHF.